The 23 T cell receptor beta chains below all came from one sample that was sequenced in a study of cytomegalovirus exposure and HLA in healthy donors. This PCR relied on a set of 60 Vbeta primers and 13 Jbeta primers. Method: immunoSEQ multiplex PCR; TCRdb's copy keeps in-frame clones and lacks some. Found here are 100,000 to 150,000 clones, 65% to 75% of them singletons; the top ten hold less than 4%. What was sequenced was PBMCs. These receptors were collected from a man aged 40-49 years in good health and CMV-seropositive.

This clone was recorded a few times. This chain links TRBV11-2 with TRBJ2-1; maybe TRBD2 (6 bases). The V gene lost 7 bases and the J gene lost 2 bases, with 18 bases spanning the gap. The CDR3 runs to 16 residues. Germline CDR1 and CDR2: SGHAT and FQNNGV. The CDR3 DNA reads TGTGCCAGCACCGAAGGGAGGACATCCCCCTACAATGAGCAGTTCTTC. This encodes CASTEGRTSPYNEQFF.

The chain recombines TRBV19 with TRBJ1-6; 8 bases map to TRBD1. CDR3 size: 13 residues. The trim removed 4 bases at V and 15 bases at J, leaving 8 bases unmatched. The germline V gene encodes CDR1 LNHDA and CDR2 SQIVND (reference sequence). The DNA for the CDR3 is TGTGCCAGTAGTACGCCGGGACAGGCCTTCCTCCACTTT. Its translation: CASSTPGQAFLHF.

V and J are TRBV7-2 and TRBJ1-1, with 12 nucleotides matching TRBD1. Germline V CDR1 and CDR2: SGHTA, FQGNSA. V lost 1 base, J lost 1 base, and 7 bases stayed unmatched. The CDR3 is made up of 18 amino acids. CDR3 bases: TGTGCCAGCAGCTTAGGGGACAGGGGGCTTGGGGAGAACACTGAAGCTTTCTTT. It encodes CASSLGDRGLGENTEAFF.

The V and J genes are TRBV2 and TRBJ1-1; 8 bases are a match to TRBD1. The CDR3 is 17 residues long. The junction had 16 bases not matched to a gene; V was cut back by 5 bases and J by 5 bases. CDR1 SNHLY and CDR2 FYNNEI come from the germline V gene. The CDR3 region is CASSHSLGQAAKTEAFF. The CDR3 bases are TGTGCCAGCAGTCATTCCTTGGGACAGGCGGCAAAGACTGAAGCTTTCTTT.

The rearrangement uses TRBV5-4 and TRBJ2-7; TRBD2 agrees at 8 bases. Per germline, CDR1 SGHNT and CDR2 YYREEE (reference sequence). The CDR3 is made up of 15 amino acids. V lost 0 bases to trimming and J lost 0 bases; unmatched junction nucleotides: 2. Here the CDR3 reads CASSLGSGNSYEQYF. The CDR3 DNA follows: TGTGCCAGCAGCTTGGGTAGCGGGAACTCCTACGAGCAGTACTTC.

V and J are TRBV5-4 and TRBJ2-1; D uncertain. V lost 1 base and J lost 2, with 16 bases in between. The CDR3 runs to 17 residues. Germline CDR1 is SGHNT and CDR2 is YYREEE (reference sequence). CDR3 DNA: TGTGCCAGCAGCTTGATAAGCCTAATGTCTACCTACAATGAGCAGTTCTTC. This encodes CASSLISLMSTYNEQFF.

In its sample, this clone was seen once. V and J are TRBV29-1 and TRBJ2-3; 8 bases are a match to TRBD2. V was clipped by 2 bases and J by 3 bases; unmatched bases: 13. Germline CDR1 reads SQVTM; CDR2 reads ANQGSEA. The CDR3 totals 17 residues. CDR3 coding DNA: TGCAGCGTTGAAATTTTGAGGAGGTCTAGCGGGACAGATACGCAGTATTTT. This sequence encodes CSVEILRRSSGTDTQYF.

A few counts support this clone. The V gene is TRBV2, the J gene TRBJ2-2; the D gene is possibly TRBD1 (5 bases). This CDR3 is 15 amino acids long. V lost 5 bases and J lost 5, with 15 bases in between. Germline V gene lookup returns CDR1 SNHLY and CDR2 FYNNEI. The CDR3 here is CASSPRAGATGELFF. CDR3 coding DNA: TGTGCCAGCAGTCCCCGAGCTGGGGCGACCGGGGAGCTGTTTTTT. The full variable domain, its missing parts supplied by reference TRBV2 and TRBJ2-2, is EPEVTQTPSHQVTQMGQEVILRCVPISNHLYFYWYRQILGQKVEFLVSFYNNEISEKSEIFDDQFSVERPDGSNFTLKIRSTKLEDSAMYFCASSPRAGATGELFFGEGSRLTVL.

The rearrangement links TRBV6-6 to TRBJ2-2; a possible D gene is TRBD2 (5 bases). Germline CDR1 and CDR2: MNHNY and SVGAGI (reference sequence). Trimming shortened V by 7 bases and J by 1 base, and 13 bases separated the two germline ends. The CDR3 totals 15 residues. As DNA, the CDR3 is TGTGCCAGCATCAAACGAGGGCTGAACACCGGGGAGCTGTTTTTT. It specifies CASIKRGLNTGELFF.

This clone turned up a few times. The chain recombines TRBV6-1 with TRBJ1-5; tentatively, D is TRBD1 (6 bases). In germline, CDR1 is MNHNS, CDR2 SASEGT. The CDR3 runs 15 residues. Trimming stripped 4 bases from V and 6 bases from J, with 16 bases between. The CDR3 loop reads CASSALQGTGQPQHF. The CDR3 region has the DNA TGTGCCAGCAGTGCCCTCCAGGGGACGGGTCAGCCCCAGCATTTT.

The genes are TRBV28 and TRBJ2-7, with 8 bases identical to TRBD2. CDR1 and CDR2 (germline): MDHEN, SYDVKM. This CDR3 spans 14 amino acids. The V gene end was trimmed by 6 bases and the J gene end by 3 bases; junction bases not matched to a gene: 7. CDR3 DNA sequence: TGTGCCAGCAGGGGACTAGACGCGGGCTACGAGCAGTACTTC. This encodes CASRGLDAGYEQYF.

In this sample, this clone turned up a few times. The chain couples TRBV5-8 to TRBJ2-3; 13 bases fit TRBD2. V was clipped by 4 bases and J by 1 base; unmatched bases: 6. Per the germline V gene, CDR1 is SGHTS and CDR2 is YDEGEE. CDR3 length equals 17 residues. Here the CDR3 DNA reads TGTGCCAGCAGCCAGACTAGCGGGGGGCTAGGCACAGATACGCAGTATTTT. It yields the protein CASSQTSGGLGTDTQYF.

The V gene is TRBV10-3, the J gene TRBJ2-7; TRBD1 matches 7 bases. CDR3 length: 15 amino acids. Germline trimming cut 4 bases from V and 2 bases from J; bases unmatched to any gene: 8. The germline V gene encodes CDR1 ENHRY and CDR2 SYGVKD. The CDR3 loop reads CAISAYRDSTYEQYF. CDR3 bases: TGTGCCATCAGTGCCTATAGGGACAGTACCTACGAGCAGTACTTC.

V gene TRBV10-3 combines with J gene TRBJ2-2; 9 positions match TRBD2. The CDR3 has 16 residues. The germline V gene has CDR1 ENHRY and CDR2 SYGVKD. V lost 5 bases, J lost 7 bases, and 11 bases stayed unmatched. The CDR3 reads CAISTNSGLAVGELFF. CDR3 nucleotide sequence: TGTGCCATCAGTACGAACTCGGGACTAGCTGTCGGGGAGCTGTTTTTT.

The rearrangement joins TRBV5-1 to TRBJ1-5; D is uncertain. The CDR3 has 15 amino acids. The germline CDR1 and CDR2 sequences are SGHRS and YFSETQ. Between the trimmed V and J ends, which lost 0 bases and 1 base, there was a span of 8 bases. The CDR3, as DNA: TGCGCCAGCAGCTTGGGAGGAGGGAGCAATCAGCCCCAGCATTTT. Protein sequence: CASSLGGGSNQPQHF.

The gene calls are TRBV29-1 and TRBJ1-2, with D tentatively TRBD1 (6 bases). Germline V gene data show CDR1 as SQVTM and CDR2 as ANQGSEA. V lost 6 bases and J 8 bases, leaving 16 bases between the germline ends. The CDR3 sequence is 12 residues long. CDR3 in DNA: TGCAGCGTCTCACGGGCAGGGGACGGCTACACCTTC. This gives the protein CSVSRAGDGYTF.

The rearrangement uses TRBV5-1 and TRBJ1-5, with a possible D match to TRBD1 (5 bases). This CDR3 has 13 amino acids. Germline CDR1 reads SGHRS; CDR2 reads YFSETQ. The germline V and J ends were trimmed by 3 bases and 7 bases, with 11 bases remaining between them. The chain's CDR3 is CASSSGGGQPQHF. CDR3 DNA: TGCGCCAGCAGCTCCGGCGGGGGGCAGCCCCAGCATTTT.

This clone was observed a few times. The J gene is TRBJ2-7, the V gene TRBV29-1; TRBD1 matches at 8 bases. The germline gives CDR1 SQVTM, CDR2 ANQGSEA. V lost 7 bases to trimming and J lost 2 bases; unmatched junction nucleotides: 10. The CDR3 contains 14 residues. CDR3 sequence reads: CSAQPGQDAYEQYF. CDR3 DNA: TGCAGCGCTCAACCGGGACAGGACGCCTACGAGCAGTACTTC.

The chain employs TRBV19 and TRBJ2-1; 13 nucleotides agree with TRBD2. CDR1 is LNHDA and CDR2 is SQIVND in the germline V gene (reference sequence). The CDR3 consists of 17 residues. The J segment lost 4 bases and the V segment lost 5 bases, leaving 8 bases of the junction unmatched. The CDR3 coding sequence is TGTGCCAGTAGTCCAGGGACTAGCGGGGCTACATACAATGAGCAGTTCTTC. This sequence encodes CASSPGTSGATYNEQFF.

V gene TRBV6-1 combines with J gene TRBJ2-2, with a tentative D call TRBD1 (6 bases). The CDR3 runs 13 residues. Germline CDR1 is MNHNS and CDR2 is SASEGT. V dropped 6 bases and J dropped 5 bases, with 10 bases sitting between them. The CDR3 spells CASSLQGTGELFF. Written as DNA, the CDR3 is TGTGCCAGCAGCCTACAGGGAACCGGGGAGCTGTTTTTT.

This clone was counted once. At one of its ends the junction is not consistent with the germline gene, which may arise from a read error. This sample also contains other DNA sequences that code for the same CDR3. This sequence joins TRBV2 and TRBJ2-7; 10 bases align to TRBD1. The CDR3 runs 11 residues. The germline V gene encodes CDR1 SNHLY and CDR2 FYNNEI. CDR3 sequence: CASSGRQGAHF. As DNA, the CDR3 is TGTGCCAGCAGTGGAAGACAGGGGGCACACTTC. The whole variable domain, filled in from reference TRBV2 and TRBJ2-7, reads EPEVTQTPSHQVTQMGQEVILRCVPISNHLYFYWYRQILGQKVEFLVSFYNNEISEKSEIFDDQFSVERPDGSNFTLKIRSTKLEDSAMYFCASSGRQGAHFGPGTRLTVT.

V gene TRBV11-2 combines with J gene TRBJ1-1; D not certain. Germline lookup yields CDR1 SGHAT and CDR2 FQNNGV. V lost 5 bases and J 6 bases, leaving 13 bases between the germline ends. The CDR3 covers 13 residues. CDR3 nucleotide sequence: TGTGCCAGCAGCCCCGCGATTCCCCCTGAAGCTTTCTTT. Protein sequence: CASSPAIPPEAFF.

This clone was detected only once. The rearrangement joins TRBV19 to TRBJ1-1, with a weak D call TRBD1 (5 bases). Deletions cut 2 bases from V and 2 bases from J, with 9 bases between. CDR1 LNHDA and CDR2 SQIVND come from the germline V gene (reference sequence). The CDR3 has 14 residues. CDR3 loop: CASSITGVNTEAFF. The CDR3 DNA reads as TGTGCCAGTAGTATAACAGGAGTTAACACTGAAGCTTTCTTT.